The present T cell receptor beta chain was sequenced within a study of shared clonotypes between healthy human individuals. Findings and caveats of the study: Non-shared clonotypes displayed generation probabilities falling below those of clonotypes present in all four donors.

The CDR3 consists of 16 residues. V lost 5 bases to trimming and J lost 5 bases; unmatched junction nucleotides: 9. Germline loops: CDR1 MDHEN, CDR2 SYDVKM. An assay was performed, and its level was deep. TCRdb's table, derived via immunoSEQ multiplex PCR, lists solely in-frame clones and lacks some. The profile covers fewer than 1 million clones, with about 96% appearing a single time and under 0.25% taken by the ten largest. CD8 cells regarded as naive lacked CD45RO, were positively chosen for CCR7, and omitted terminally differentiated effector memory CD45RA+ cells. Comment on this clone: Its antigen is as yet unknown.

This clonotype was sampled from a man under 40 in good health. This sequence joins TRBV28 and TRBJ1-1; 12 bases map to TRBD1. Sequencing input: naive CD8+ T cells sorted from blood. CDR3 protein: CASSLRDRGRKTEAFF. The CDR3 DNA is TGTGCCAGCAGTCTCCGGGACAGGGGGCGAAAAACTGAAGCTTTCTTT.